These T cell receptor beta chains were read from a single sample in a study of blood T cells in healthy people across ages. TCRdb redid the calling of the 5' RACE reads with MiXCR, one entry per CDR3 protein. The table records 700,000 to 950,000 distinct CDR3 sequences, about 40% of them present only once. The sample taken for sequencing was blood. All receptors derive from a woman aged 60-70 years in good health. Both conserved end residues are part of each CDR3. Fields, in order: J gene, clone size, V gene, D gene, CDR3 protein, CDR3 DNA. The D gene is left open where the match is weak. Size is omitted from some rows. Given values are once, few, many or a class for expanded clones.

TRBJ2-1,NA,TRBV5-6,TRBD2,CACSGTSGLASYNEQFF,TGTGCCTGCTCCGGGACTAGCGGCTTAGCGTCCTACAATGAGCAGTTCTTC
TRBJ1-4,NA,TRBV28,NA,CASRPSGTQNEKLFF,TGTGCCAGCAGGCCCTCCGGGACGCAAAATGAAAAACTGTTTTTT
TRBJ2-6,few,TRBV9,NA,CASSIHRQLRDLFSGANVLTF,TGTGCCAGCAGCATACACAGGCAACTCAGGGACTTATTCTCTGGGGCCAACGTCCTGACTTTC
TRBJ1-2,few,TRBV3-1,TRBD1,CASSQLTGNYGYTF,TGTGCCAGCAGCCAGTTGACAGGGAACTATGGCTACACCTTC
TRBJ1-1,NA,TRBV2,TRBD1,CASNYPGTGTPEAFF,TGTGCCAGCAACTACCCCGGGACAGGGACCCCTGAAGCTTTCTTT
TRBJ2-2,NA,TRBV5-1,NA,CASLGQYEAGELFF,TGCGCCAGCTTAGGACAATATGAGGCCGGGGAGCTGTTTTTT
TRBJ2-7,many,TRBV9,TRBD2,CASSPSQRGGYEQYF,TGTGCCAGCAGCCCCTCCCAGCGGGGGGGCTACGAGCAGTACTTC
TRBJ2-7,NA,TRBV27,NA,CASSLSPPQGNYEQYF,TGTGCCAGCAGTTTATCGCCCCCTCAGGGGAACTACGAGCAGTACTTC
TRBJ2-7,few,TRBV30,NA,CAWSSWTDYEQYF,TGTGCCTGGAGCTCTTGGACAGACTACGAGCAGTACTTC
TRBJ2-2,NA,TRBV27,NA,CASSWPGTNTGELFF,TGTGCCAGCAGTTGGCCAGGAACGAACACCGGGGAGCTGTTTTTT
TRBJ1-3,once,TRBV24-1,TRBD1,CATSDSRTGLSGNTIYF,TGTGCCACCAGTGATTCCCGGACAGGTCTTTCTGGAAACACCATATATTTT
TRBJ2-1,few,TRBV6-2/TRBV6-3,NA,CASSYSFSYNEQFF,TGTGCCAGCAGTTACTCGTTTTCCTACAATGAGCAGTTCTTC
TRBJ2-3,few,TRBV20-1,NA,CSAGTSDTQYF,TGCAGTGCTGGTACCTCAGATACGCAGTATTTT
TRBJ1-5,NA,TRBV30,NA,CAWSEQGSQPQHF,TGTGCCTGGAGTGAACAGGGTAGTCAGCCCCAGCATTTT
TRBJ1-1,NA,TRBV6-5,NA,CASSYRTEAFF,TGTGCCAGCAGTTACCGGACTGAAGCTTTCTTT
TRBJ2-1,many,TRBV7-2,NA,CASSRGQPSYNEQFF,TGTGCCAGCAGCCGTGGACAGCCTTCCTACAATGAGCAGTTCTTC
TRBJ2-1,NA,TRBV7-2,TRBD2,CASSLIAGGPNEQFF,TGTGCCAGCAGCCTCATAGCGGGGGGGCCGAATGAGCAGTTCTTC
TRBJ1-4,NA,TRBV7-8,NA,CASSRRPGADEKLFF,TGTGCCAGCAGTCGAAGGCCCGGGGCAGATGAAAAACTGTTTTTT
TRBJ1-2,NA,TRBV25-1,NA,CASSEPRDGGYGYTF,TGTGCCAGCAGTGAACCCAGGGACGGGGGGTATGGCTACACCTTC
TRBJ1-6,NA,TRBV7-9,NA,CASSLRAGPIPYNSPLHF,TGTGCCAGCAGCTTAAGGGCAGGACCAATTCCTTATAATTCACCCCTCCACTTT
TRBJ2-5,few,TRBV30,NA,CAWRPWQETQYF,TGTGCCTGGAGGCCGTGGCAAGAGACCCAGTACTTC
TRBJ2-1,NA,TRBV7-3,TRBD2,CASSFSLADYNEQFF,TGTGCCAGCAGCTTTTCCCTAGCGGATTACAATGAGCAGTTCTTC
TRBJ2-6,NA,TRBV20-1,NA,CSARMTGYSGANVLTF,TGCAGTGCTAGAATGACAGGTTACTCTGGGGCCAACGTCCTGACTTTC
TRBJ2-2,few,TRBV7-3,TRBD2,CASSVLGTSANTGELFF,TGTGCCAGCAGCGTGCTCGGGACTAGCGCGAACACCGGGGAGCTGTTTTTT
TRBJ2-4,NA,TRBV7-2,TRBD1,CASSLGATGHNEQYF,TGTGCCAGCAGCTTAGGTGCGACAGGGCACAATGAGCAGTACTTC